This T cell receptor (beta chain) was obtained from a study of T cell responses to AZD1222 COVID-19 vaccine. Study-level results: Sampled repertoires all dated from after the peak T cell response.

Trimming cost V 7 bases and J 4 bases; bases outside gene matches: 9. The CDR3 is 14 residues long. Germline V gene data show CDR1 as PRHDT and CDR2 as FYEKMQ (reference sequence). A word on this clone: As yet, its antigen is unknown.

TCRdb's table, derived via immunoSEQ multiplex PCR, lists solely in-frame clones and lacks some. The data contain roughly 51,000 clones, roughly 85% of them seen just once; the ten biggest clones take up approximately 7%. The specimen comprised peripheral blood, sampled 28 days after the second AZD1222 dose. The V gene is TRBV13, the J gene TRBJ1-2; 7 nucleotides line up with TRBD1. The receptor comes from an adult who received the AZD1222 COVID-19 vaccine. CDR3 protein: CASTNQGGGYGYTF. In DNA form, the CDR3 reads TGTGCCAGCACCAACCAGGGGGGCGGCTATGGCTACACCTTC.